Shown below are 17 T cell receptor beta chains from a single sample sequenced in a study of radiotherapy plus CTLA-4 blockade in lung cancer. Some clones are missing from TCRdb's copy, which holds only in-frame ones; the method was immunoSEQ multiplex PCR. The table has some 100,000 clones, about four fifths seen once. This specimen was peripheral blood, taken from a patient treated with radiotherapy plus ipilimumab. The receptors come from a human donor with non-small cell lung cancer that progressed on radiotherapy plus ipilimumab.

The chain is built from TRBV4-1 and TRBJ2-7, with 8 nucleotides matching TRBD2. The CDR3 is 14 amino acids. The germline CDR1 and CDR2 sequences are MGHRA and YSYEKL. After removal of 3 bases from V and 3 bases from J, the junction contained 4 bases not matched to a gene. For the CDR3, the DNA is TGCGCCAGCAGCCACCGTAGCGGGGTCTACGAGCAGTACTTC. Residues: CASSHRSGVYEQYF.

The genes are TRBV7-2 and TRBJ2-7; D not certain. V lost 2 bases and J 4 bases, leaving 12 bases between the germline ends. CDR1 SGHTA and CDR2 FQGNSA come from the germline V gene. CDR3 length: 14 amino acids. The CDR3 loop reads CASSLFGIQYEQYF. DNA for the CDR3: TGTGCCAGCAGCTTATTTGGAATTCAGTACGAGCAGTACTTC.

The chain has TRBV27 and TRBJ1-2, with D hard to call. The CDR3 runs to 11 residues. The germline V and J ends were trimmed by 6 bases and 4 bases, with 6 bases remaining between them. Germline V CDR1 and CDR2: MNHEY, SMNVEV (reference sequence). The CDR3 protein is CASRTGYGYTF. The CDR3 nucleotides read TGTGCCAGCAGGACGGGCTATGGCTACACCTTC.

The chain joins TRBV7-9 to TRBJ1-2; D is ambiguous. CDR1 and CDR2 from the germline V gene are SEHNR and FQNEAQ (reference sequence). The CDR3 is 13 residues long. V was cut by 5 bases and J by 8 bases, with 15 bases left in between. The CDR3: CASSRAPIFGYTF. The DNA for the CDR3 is TGTGCCAGCAGCCGTGCCCCAATCTTCGGCTACACCTTC.

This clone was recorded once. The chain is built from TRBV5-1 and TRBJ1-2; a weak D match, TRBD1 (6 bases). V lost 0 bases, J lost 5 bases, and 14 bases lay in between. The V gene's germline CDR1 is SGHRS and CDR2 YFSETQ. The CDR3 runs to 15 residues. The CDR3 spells CASSLVAGVGYGYTF. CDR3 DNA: TGCGCCAGCAGCTTGGTCGCAGGGGTAGGGTATGGCTACACCTTC.

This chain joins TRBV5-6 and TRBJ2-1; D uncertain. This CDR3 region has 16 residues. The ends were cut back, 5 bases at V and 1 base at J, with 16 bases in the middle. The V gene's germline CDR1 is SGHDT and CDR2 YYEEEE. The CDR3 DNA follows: TGTGCCAGCAGTCCCCTCCTTGCGCCGTCCTACAATGAGCAGTTCTTC. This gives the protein CASSPLLAPSYNEQFF.

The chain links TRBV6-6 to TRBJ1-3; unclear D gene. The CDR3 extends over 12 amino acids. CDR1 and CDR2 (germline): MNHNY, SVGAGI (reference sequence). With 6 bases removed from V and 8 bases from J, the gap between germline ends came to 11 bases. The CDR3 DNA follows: TGTGCCAGCAGCCCCTACGGTGACACCATATATTTT. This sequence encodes CASSPYGDTIYF.

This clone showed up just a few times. The CDR3 is CASSPTSGGAAEQYF. CDR3 in DNA: TGTGCCAGCTCACCAACTAGCGGGGGGGCCGCCGAGCAGTACTTC. The chain recombines TRBV18 with TRBJ2-7; 13 bases are a match to TRBD2. This CDR3 has 15 residues. Germline V lookup: CDR1 KGHSH, CDR2 LQKENI. V was pared by 2 bases and J by 6 bases, with 4 bases of the junction left unmatched.

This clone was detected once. CDR3 sequence: CSVDWGDNTEAFF. Written as DNA, the CDR3 is TGCAGCGTTGATTGGGGGGACAACACTGAAGCTTTCTTT. V is TRBV29-1 and J is TRBJ1-1; a possible D gene is TRBD1 (5 bases). CDR1 is SQVTM, CDR2 ANQGSEA, per germline. V lost 3 bases and J 2 bases, leaving 10 bases between the germline ends. The CDR3 length is 13 residues.

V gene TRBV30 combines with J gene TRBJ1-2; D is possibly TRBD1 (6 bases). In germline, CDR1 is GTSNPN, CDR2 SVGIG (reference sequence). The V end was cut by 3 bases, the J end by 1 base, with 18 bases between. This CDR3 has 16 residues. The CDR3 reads CAWRPQGGAINYGYTF. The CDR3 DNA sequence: TGTGCCTGGAGACCACAAGGGGGGGCCATTAACTATGGCTACACCTTC. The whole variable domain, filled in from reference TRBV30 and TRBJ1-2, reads SQTIHQWPATLVQPVGSPLSLECTVEGTSNPNLYWYRQAAGRGLQLLFYSVGIGQISSEVPQNLSASRPQDRQFILSSKKLLLSDSGFYLCAWRPQGGAINYGYTFGSGTRLTVV.

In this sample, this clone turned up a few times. The CDR3 bases are TGTGCCAGCAGCTTAGCCCGGGACAGGGTTGGGGATGAGCAGTTCTTC. The encoded protein is CASSLARDRVGDEQFF. J is TRBJ2-1 and V is TRBV7-9; 9 nucleotides agree with TRBD1. CDR1 is SEHNR and CDR2 is FQNEAQ in the germline V gene (reference sequence). The V and J ends lost 0 bases and 8 bases, in that order; junction bases with no gene match: 8. This CDR3 has 16 amino acids.

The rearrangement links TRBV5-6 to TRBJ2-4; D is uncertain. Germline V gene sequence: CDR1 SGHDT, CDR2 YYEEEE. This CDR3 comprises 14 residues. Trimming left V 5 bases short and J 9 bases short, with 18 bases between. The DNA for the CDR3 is TGTGCCAGCAGGACCAGGACCCCCAATGGCATTCAGTACTTC. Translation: CASRTRTPNGIQYF.

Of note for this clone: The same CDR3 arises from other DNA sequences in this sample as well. In nucleotides, the CDR3 is TGCGCCAGCAGCCTCGGAGGACAGCTGAACACTGAAGCTTTCTTT. Amino acids: CASSLGGQLNTEAFF. J is TRBJ1-1 and V is TRBV5-1; perhaps TRBD1 as D (6 bases). Trimming cost V 4 bases and J 0 bases, with 13 bases left between them. The CDR3 totals 15 residues. Germline-derived CDR1 and CDR2 are SGHRS and YFSETQ.

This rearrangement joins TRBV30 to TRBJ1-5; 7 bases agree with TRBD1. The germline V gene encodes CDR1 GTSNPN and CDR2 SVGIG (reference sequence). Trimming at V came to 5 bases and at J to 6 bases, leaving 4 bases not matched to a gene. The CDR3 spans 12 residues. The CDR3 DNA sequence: TGTGCCTGGGGACAGGAGCCTCAGCCCCAGCATTTT. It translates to CAWGQEPQPQHF.

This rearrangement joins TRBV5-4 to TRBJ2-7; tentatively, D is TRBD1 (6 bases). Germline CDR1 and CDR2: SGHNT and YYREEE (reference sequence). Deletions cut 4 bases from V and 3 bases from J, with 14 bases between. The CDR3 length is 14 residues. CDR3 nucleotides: TGTGCCAGCAGCCCCCGGGACAACCTCTACGAGCAGTACTTC. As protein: CASSPRDNLYEQYF.

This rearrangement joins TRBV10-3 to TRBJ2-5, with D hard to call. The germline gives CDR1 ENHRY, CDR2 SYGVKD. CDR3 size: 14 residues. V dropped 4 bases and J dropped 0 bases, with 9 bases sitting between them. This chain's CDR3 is CAISGRKHQETQYF. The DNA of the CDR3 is TGTGCCATCAGTGGGCGGAAACACCAAGAGACCCAGTACTTC.

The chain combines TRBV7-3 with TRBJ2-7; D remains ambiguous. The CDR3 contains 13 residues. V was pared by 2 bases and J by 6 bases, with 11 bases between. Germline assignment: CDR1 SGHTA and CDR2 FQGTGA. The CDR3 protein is CASSLDVVGEQYF. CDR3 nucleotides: TGTGCCAGCAGCTTAGATGTGGTGGGCGAGCAGTACTTC.